One sample yielded the 19 T cell receptor beta chains listed below, sequenced in a study of control samples from healthy donors and cancer patients. The data were produced by immunoSEQ multiplex PCR, yet TCRdb's version contains in-frame clones alone and is incomplete. This table has roughly 400,000 clones, about 93% appearing once. The sample taken for sequencing was PBMCs. All receptors derive from a man aged 35 to 55 with head and neck cancer.

This chain uses TRBV5-6 with TRBJ2-7, with D possibly TRBD1 on 5 matching bases. V dropped 4 bases and J dropped 4 bases, with 9 bases sitting between them. Germline V lookup: CDR1 SGHDT, CDR2 YYEEEE. This CDR3 contains 12 residues. CDR3 nucleotides: TGTGCCAGCAGCAACACAGGATACGAGCAGTACTTC. Protein: CASSNTGYEQYF.

J is TRBJ2-1 and V is TRBV7-8; no firm D call. Per the germline V gene, CDR1 is SGHVS and CDR2 is FQNEAQ. Trimming pared 7 bases from V and 4 bases from J, leaving 14 bases between. The CDR3 spans 14 residues. CDR3 sequence: CASNLGFLYNEQFF. Written as DNA, the CDR3 is TGTGCCAGCAACCTTGGCTTCCTATACAATGAGCAGTTCTTC.

This chain joins TRBV5-1 and TRBJ2-2, with 7 bases lining up with TRBD1. Germline CDR1 reads SGHRS; CDR2 reads YFSETQ. V lost 1 base, J lost 6 bases, and 9 bases stayed unmatched. The CDR3 contains 16 residues. CDR3 coding DNA: TGCGCCAGCAGCTTGTACACAGGGGATGGTGCCGGGGAGCTGTTTTTT. Translating gives CASSLYTGDGAGELFF.

With respect to this clone: The identical CDR3 is also encoded by other nucleotide sequences in the sample. This chain connects TRBV9 to TRBJ2-1; D is uncertain. V lost 1 base and J 7 bases, leaving 3 bases between the germline ends. Germline loops: CDR1 SGDLS, CDR2 YYNGEE. The CDR3 is 11 residues long. The CDR3 loop reads CASSVNNEQFF. The CDR3 coding sequence is TGTGCCAGCAGCGTAAATAATGAGCAGTTCTTC.

V usage is TRBV10-2 and J usage is TRBJ1-1; D gene uncertain. V was trimmed by 8 bases and J by 1 base, leaving 8 bases between them. Germline loops: CDR1 WSHSY, CDR2 SAAADI. The CDR3 is made up of 12 amino acids. The CDR3 DNA is TGCGCCAGCGGAGACCCGAACACTGAAGCTTTCTTT. Its protein is CASGDPNTEAFF.

The chain combines TRBV6-6 with TRBJ1-1; D remains ambiguous. The CDR3 is 10 amino acids. Germline V gene sequence: CDR1 MNHNY, CDR2 SVGAGI (reference sequence). Trimming stripped 0 bases from V and 10 bases from J, with 3 bases between. CDR3 amino acids: CASSYSIAFF. The CDR3 DNA reads as TGTGCCAGCAGTTACTCGATAGCTTTCTTT.

The V gene is TRBV28, the J gene TRBJ2-2; D remains unclear. V was pared by 3 bases and J by 0 bases, with 5 bases between. CDR3 length: 14 residues. Germline CDR1 reads MDHEN; CDR2 reads SYDVKM. DNA of the CDR3: TGTGCCAGCAGTTTCACAGCGAACACCGGGGAGCTGTTTTTT. It codes for CASSFTANTGELFF.

J is TRBJ1-2 and V is TRBV7-9; D unresolved. V shed 3 bases and J shed 8 bases, with 16 bases lying between them. The CDR3 covers 14 residues. Germline CDR1 reads SEHNR; CDR2 reads FQNEAQ (reference sequence). CDR3 coding DNA: TGTGCCAGCAGCTTGTATGGCGGCCCCTGGGGCTACACCTTC. Protein product: CASSLYGGPWGYTF.

The chain joins TRBV28 to TRBJ1-5; the D is unclear. V was clipped by 2 bases and J by 3 bases, with 8 bases between them. CDR1 and CDR2 (germline): MDHEN, SYDVKM. The CDR3 length is 14 residues. The CDR3 nucleotides are TGTGCCAGCAGTTTACCAGGAGTCAATCAGCCCCAGCATTTT. Encoded protein: CASSLPGVNQPQHF. The variable domain in full, completed from reference TRBV28 and TRBJ1-5, reads DVKVTQSSRYLVKRTGEKVFLECVQDMDHENMFWYRQDPGLGLRLIYFSYDVKMKEKGDIPEGYSVSREKKERFSLILESASTNQTSMYLCASSLPGVNQPQHFGDGTRLSIL.

The chain carries TRBV4-1 and TRBJ1-2; 9 nucleotides align to TRBD1. The CDR3 is made up of 14 amino acids. From germline, CDR1 is MGHRA and CDR2 YSYEKL. With 4 bases clipped from V and 6 bases from J, the junction kept 6 bases outside the gene matches. CDR3 sequence reads: CASSRGDRAHGYTF. CDR3 DNA sequence: TGCGCCAGCAGCCGGGGGGACAGGGCTCATGGCTACACCTTC.

This chain connects TRBV28 to TRBJ1-5; 9 positions match TRBD1. This CDR3 spans 17 amino acids. The germline gives CDR1 MDHEN, CDR2 SYDVKM. The J segment lost 4 bases and the V segment lost 4 bases, leaving 11 bases of the junction unmatched. The CDR3 DNA is TGTGCCAGCAGTTACAACCGGGACAGGGATTTTAATCAGCCCCAGCATTTT. Translated, it gives CASSYNRDRDFNQPQHF.

The chain recombines TRBV30 with TRBJ1-1, with 7 bases identical to TRBD1. This CDR3 has 14 residues. Germline CDR1 and CDR2: GTSNPN and SVGIG (reference sequence). Trimming cost V 2 bases and J 3 bases; bases outside gene matches: 6. The CDR3 reads CAWSKDRVDTEAFF. CDR3 DNA sequence: TGTGCCTGGAGTAAAGACAGGGTGGACACTGAAGCTTTCTTT.

The genes are TRBV5-1 and TRBJ2-2; TRBD1 or TRBD2 may be the D gene (5 bases each). V shed 0 bases and J shed 3 bases, with 9 bases lying between them. The CDR3 extends over 15 amino acids. Germline-derived CDR1 and CDR2 are SGHRS and YFSETQ. CDR3 sequence reads: CASSLVRGDTGELFF. The CDR3 DNA follows: TGCGCCAGCAGCTTGGTAAGGGGAGACACCGGGGAGCTGTTTTTT.

The gene calls are TRBV6-2 or TRBV6-3 and TRBJ1-2; 8 bases are shared with TRBD1. The CDR3 is 14 residues long. Germline V gene lookup returns CDR1 MNHEY and CDR2 SVGEGT. V was pared by 5 bases and J by 7 bases, with 9 bases of the junction left unmatched. The CDR3 sequence: CASSPPDRVPGYTF. The CDR3 bases are TGTGCCAGCAGTCCGCCGGACAGGGTGCCTGGCTACACCTTC.

CDR3 coding DNA: TGTGCCAGCAGCTTAGGGGGGGCGGCTGATGAAAAACTGTTTTTT. This codes for CASSLGGAADEKLFF. The chain has TRBV7-2 and TRBJ1-4; perhaps TRBD1 as D (6 bases). In germline, CDR1 is SGHTA, CDR2 FQGNSA. The CDR3 runs to 15 residues. V gave up 1 base and J gave up 6 bases, with 12 bases separating them.

The chain uses TRBV19 and TRBJ2-7; perhaps TRBD1 as D (7 bases). The CDR3 totals 18 residues. CDR1 and CDR2 (germline): LNHDA, SQIVND (reference sequence). Trimming took off 5 bases at V and 2 bases at J, with 25 bases between the two ends. DNA of the CDR3: TGTGCCAGTAGTCGGGGGACAGTCCTGTCTCACAACGCCTACGAGCAGTACTTC. This translates into CASSRGTVLSHNAYEQYF.

This sequence joins TRBV5-1 and TRBJ1-5; D is unclear. The germline V gene encodes CDR1 SGHRS and CDR2 YFSETQ. With 0 bases removed from V and 5 bases from J, the gap between germline ends came to 9 bases. The CDR3 has 14 residues. CDR3 bases: TGCGCCAGCAGCTTGGAAGGGAGTCATCAGCCCCAGCATTTT. It is translated as CASSLEGSHQPQHF.

V usage is TRBV5-1 and J usage is TRBJ1-1; a weak D match, TRBD1 (5 bases). The CDR3 is made up of 14 amino acids. Trimming pared 3 bases from V and 2 bases from J, leaving 11 bases between. The germline gives CDR1 SGHRS, CDR2 YFSETQ. CDR3: CASSSGAVNTEAFF. The CDR3 nucleotides read TGCGCCAGCAGCTCCGGGGCAGTCAACACTGAAGCTTTCTTT.

Remarks on this clone: Different DNA sequences within this sample yield the same CDR3. This chain links TRBV19 with TRBJ1-1; no firm D call. Germline values: CDR1 LNHDA, CDR2 SQIVND (reference sequence). The CDR3 totals 11 residues. Trimming pared 5 bases from V and 2 bases from J, leaving 3 bases between. The CDR3 region is CASSSNTEAFF. In nucleotides, the CDR3 is TGTGCCAGTAGTTCTAACACTGAAGCTTTCTTT.